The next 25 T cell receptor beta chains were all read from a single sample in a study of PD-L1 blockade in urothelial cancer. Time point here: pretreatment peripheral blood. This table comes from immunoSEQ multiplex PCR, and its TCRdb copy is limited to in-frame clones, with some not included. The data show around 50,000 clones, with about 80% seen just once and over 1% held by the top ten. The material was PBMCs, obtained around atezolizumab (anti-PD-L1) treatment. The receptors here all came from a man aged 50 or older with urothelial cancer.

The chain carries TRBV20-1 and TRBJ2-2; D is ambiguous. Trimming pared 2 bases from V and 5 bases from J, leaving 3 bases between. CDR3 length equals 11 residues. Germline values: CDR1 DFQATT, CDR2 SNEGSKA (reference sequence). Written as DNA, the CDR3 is TGCAGTGCTAGACCTACCGGGGAGCTGTTTTTT. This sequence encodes CSARPTGELFF.

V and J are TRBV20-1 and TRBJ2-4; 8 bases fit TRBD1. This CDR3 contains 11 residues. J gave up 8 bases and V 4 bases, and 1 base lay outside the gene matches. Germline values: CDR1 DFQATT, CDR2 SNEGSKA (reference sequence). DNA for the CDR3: TGCAGTGCTAAGACAGGGGACATTCAGTACTTC. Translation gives CSAKTGDIQYF.

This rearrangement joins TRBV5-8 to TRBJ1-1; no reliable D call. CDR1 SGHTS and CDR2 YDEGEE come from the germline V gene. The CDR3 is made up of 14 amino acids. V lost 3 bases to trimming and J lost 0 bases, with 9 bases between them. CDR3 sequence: CASSSGLLNTEAFF. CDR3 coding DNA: TGTGCCAGCAGCTCCGGACTCTTGAACACTGAAGCTTTCTTT.

Here the CDR3 reads CASSLTSGTGPYEQYF. In DNA form, the CDR3 reads TGTGCCAGCAGCCTAACGTCCGGGACAGGGCCTTACGAGCAGTACTTC. This chain links TRBV7-6 with TRBJ2-7; TRBD1 matches at 9 bases. This CDR3 contains 16 residues. V gave up 5 bases and J gave up 4 bases; unmatched junction bases: 12. In germline, CDR1 is SGHVS, CDR2 FNYEAQ.

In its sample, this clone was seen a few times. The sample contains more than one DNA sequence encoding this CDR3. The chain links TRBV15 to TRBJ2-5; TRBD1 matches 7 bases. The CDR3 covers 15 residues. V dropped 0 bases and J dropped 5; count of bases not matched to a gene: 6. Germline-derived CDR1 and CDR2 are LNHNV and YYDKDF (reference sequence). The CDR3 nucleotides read TGTGCCACCAGCAGAGACGGCGGCAGGGGGGAGACCCAGTACTTC. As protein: CATSRDGGRGETQYF.

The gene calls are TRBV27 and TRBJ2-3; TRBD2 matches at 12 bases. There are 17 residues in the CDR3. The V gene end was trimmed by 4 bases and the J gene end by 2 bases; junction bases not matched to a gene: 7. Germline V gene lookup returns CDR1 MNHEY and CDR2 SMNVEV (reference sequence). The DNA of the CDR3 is TGTGCCAGCAGTTCCCCCCGGACTAGCGGGATCACAGATACGCAGTATTTT. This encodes CASSSPRTSGITDTQYF.

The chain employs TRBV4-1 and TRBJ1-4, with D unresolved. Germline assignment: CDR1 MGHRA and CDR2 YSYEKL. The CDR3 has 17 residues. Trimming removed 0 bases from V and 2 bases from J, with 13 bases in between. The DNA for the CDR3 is TGCGCCAGCAGCCAAGAGCCACGGGTCCGCACTAATGAAAAACTGTTTTTT. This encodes CASSQEPRVRTNEKLFF.

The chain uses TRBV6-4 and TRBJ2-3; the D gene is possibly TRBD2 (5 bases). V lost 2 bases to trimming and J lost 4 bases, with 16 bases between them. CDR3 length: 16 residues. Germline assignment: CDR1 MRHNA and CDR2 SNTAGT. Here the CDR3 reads CASSDDARAGSDTQYF. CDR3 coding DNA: TGTGCCAGCAGTGACGACGCGAGGGCCGGGTCAGATACGCAGTATTTT.

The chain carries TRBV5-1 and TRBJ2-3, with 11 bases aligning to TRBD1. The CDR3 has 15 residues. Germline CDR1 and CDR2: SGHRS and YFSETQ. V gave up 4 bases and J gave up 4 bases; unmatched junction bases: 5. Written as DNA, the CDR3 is TGCGCCAGCAGCCTCCGGACAGGGGGCTCAGATACGCAGTATTTT. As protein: CASSLRTGGSDTQYF. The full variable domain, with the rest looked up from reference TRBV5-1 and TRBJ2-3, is KAGVTQTPRYLIKTRGQQVTLSCSPISGHRSVSWYQQTPGQGLQFLFEYFSETQRNKGNFPGRFSGRQFSNSRSEMNVSTLELGDSALYLCASSLRTGGSDTQYFGPGTRLTVL.

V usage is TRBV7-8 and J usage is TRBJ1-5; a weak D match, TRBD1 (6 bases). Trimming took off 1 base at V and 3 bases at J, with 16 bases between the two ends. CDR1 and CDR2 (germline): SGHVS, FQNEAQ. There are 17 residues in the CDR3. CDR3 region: CASSLGNREWNNQPQHF. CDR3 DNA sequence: TGTGCCAGCAGCTTAGGTAACAGGGAATGGAACAATCAGCCCCAGCATTTT. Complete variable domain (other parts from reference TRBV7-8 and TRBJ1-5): GAGVSQSPRYKVAKRGQDVALRCDPISGHVSLFWYQQALGQGPEFLTYFQNEAQLDKSGLPSDRFFAERPEGSVSTLKIQRTQQEDSAVYLCASSLGNREWNNQPQHFGDGTRLSIL.

DNA of the CDR3: TGTGCCAGCTCACCACCGAATCTAGAGAACACCGGGGAGCTGTTTTTT. This codes for CASSPPNLENTGELFF. V is TRBV18 and J is TRBJ2-2; the D is unclear. V was shortened by 0 bases and J by 1 base, with 9 bases between the two germline ends. The CDR3 loop spans 16 amino acids. Germline assignment: CDR1 KGHSH and CDR2 LQKENI.

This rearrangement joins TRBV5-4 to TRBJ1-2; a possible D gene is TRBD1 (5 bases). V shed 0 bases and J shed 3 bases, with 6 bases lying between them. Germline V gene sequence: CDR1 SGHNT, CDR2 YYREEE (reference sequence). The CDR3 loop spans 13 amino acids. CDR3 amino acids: CASSLEQDYGYTF. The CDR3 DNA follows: TGTGCCAGCAGCTTGGAACAGGACTATGGCTACACCTTC.

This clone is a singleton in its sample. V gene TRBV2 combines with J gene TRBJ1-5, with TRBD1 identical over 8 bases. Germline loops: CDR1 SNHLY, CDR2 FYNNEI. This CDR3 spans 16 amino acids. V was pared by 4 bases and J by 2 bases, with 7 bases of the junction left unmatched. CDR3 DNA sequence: TGTGCCAGCAGTGGGCAGGGGGCGATTGGCAATCAGCCCCAGCATTTT. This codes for CASSGQGAIGNQPQHF.

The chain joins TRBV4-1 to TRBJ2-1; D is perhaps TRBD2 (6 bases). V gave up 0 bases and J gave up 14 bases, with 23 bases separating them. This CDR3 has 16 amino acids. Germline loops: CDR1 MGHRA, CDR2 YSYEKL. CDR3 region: CASSQEGGEVARSKFF. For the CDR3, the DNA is TGCGCCAGCAGCCAAGAAGGAGGGGAGGTGGCCAGGAGTAAGTTCTTC.

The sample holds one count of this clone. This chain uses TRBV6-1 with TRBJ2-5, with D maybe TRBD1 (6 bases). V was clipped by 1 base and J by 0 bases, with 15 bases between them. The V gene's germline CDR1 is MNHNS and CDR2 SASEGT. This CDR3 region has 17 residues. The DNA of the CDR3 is TGTGCCAGCAGTGAAGGAGACAGGCCAGCCTACCAAGAGACCCAGTACTTC. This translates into CASSEGDRPAYQETQYF.

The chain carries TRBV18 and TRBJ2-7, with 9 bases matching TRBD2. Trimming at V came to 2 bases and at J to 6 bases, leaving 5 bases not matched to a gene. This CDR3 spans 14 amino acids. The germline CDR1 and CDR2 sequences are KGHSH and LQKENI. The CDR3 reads CASSPLAGEAEQYF. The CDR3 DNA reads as TGTGCCAGCTCACCATTAGCGGGAGAGGCCGAGCAGTACTTC.

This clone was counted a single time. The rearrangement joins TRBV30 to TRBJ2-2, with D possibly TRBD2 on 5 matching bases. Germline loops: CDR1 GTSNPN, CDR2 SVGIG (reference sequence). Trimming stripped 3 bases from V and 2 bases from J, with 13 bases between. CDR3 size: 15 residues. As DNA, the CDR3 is TGTGCCTGGAGGGACTTAAGGAGTAACACCGGGGAGCTGTTTTTT. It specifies CAWRDLRSNTGELFF.

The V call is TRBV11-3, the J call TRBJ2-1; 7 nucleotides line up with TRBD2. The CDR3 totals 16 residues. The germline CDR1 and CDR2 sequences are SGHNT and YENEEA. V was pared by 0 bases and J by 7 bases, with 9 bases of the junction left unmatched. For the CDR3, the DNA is TGTGCCAGCAGCTTAGATACCAGCGGGGTTGGGAATGAGCAGTTCTTC. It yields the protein CASSLDTSGVGNEQFF.

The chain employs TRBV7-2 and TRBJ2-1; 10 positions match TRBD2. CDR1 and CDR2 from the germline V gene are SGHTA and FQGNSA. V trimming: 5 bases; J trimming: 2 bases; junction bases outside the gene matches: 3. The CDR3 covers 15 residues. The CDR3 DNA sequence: TGTGCCAGCAGCGTAAGCGGGAGGGCCTACAATGAGCAGTTCTTC. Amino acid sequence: CASSVSGRAYNEQFF.

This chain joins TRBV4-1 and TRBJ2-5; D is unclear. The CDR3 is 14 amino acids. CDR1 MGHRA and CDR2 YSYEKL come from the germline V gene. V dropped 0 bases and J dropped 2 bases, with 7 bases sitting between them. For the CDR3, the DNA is TGCGCCAGCAGCCAAGAGCCAGGACAAGAGACCCAGTACTTC. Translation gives CASSQEPGQETQYF.

The CDR3 here is CASSRQGTETQYF. In DNA, the CDR3 is TGTGCCAGCAGTAGACAGGGCACAGAGACCCAGTACTTC. This chain connects TRBV6-6 to TRBJ2-5, with 7 positions matching TRBD1. This CDR3 is 13 amino acids long. J gave up 4 bases and V 5 bases, and 4 bases lay outside the gene matches. The germline V gene encodes CDR1 MNHNY and CDR2 SVGAGI (reference sequence).

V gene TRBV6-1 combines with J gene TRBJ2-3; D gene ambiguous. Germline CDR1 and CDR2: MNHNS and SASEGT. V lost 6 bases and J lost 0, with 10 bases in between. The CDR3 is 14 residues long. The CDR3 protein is CASSLGPSTDTQYF. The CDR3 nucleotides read TGTGCCAGCAGCTTGGGCCCCAGCACAGATACGCAGTATTTT.

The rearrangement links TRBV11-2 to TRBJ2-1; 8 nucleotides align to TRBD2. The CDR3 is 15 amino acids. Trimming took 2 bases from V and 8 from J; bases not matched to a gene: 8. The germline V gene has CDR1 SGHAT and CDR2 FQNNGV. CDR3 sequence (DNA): TGTGCCAGCAGCTTAACCGGGAGGGCCAACGATGAGCAGTTCTTC. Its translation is CASSLTGRANDEQFF.

CDR3 nucleotides: TGTGCCAGCAGTTACTCCCGGGATACGCAGTATTTT. This gives the protein CASSYSRDTQYF. The chain has TRBV6-5 and TRBJ2-3; D is unclear. This CDR3 has 12 amino acids. CDR1 and CDR2 from the germline V gene are MNHEY and SVGAGI. Trimming stripped 0 bases from V and 6 bases from J, with 4 bases between.

CDR3 region: CASTWPGRDNQPQHF. CDR3 DNA: TGTGCCAGTACCTGGCCAGGACGGGACAATCAGCCCCAGCATTTT. The chain recombines TRBV19 with TRBJ1-5; D ambiguous. Germline CDR1 and CDR2: LNHDA and SQIVND (reference sequence). This CDR3 comprises 15 residues. V was shortened by 7 bases and J by 3 bases, with 16 bases between the two germline ends.